This T cell receptor beta chain was recorded in a study of T cell responses to AZD1222 COVID-19 vaccine. V gave up 5 bases and J gave up 6 bases; unmatched junction bases: 1. This CDR3 contains 12 residues. Germline assignment: CDR1 ENHRY and CDR2 SYGVKD. Libraries were prepared by immunoSEQ multiplex PCR; TCRdb keeps only in-frame clonotypes and omits some of them. The table shows 95,000 to 100,000 clones, with about 88% occurring only once. Specimen: peripheral blood, collected 28 days after the second AZD1222 dose. This clonotype was sampled from an adult who received the AZD1222 COVID-19 vaccine. The V and J genes are TRBV10-3 and TRBJ1-5; 7 nucleotides agree with TRBD1. CDR3 protein: CAISPGGQPQHF. Here the CDR3 DNA reads TGTGCCATCAGTCCAGGGGGTCAGCCCCAGCATTTT.